The 28 T cell receptor beta chains reported below all come from one sample, sequenced in a study of blood T cell repertoires in COVID-19. The table came from immunoSEQ multiplex PCR; TCRdb's copy has only in-frame clones and leaves some out. The repertoire includes 40,000 to 60,000 clones, around 83% of them detected once, and around 1.5% sits in the top ten. Sample: peripheral blood. The origin of the receptors is a man in his fifties with acute or convalescent COVID-19.

In its sample, this clone was seen a few times. The genes are TRBV2 and TRBJ1-4, with D hard to call. CDR1 and CDR2 (germline): SNHLY, FYNNEI. Trimming took off 8 bases at V and 4 bases at J, with 17 bases between the two ends. The CDR3 contains 15 residues. The CDR3 is CASQSDRAGNEKLFF. The CDR3 DNA reads as TGTGCCAGCCAATCAGACCGGGCGGGTAATGAAAAACTGTTTTTT.

The J gene is TRBJ1-5, the V gene TRBV28, with D perhaps matching TRBD1 (6 bases). With 5 bases removed from V and 9 bases from J, the gap between germline ends came to 11 bases. There are 12 residues in the CDR3. CDR1 MDHEN and CDR2 SYDVKM come from the germline V gene. CDR3 in amino acids: CASSQDSSPQHF. The CDR3 nucleotides read TGTGCCAGCAGTCAGGACAGTTCGCCCCAGCATTTT.

The chain carries TRBV4-1 and TRBJ1-2; D unclear. The germline V gene encodes CDR1 MGHRA and CDR2 YSYEKL. Trimming removed 1 base from V and 8 bases from J, with 8 bases in between. The CDR3 has 12 residues. The CDR3 reads CASSQAGWGYTF. In DNA form, the CDR3 reads TGCGCCAGCAGCCAAGCGGGTTGGGGCTACACCTTC.

This clone has more than one count but fewer than ten. The chain combines TRBV5-6 with TRBJ2-7; maybe TRBD1 (5 bases). CDR1 is SGHDT, CDR2 YYEEEE, per germline. This CDR3 contains 13 residues. V was cut by 2 bases and J by 1 base, with 7 bases left in between. The CDR3 reads CASSFDRSYEQYF. In nucleotides, the CDR3 is TGTGCCAGCAGCTTTGACAGATCCTACGAGCAGTACTTC.

The CDR3, as DNA: TGCGCCAGCAGCTTGGGTGGGGGCCTCCAAGAGACCCAGTACTTC. It specifies CASSLGGGLQETQYF. The V gene is TRBV5-1, the J gene TRBJ2-5; possibly TRBD1 for D (6 bases). CDR1 is SGHRS, CDR2 YFSETQ, per germline. The CDR3 extends over 15 amino acids. Trimming removed 0 bases from V and 1 base from J, with 10 bases in between. The variable domain in full, with the rest retrieved from reference TRBV5-1 and TRBJ2-5, is KAGVTQTPRYLIKTRGQQVTLSCSPISGHRSVSWYQQTPGQGLQFLFEYFSETQRNKGNFPGRFSGRQFSNSRSEMNVSTLELGDSALYLCASSLGGGLQETQYFGPGTRLLVL.

The chain carries TRBV28 and TRBJ1-5; weak D call: TRBD1 (6 bases). Germline V gives CDR1 MDHEN, CDR2 SYDVKM. With 5 bases removed from V and 0 bases from J, the gap between germline ends came to 11 bases. The CDR3 totals 15 residues. The CDR3 coding sequence is TGTGCCAGCAGTCCGGACAGTTATAGCAATCAGCCCCAGCATTTT. Protein product: CASSPDSYSNQPQHF.

The chain carries TRBV30 and TRBJ2-2; 7 positions match TRBD2. Germline V gene sequence: CDR1 GTSNPN, CDR2 SVGIG (reference sequence). V lost 0 bases and J lost 7; bases outside the gene matches: 17. This CDR3 contains 18 residues. The DNA for the CDR3 is TGTGCCTGGAGTGTTGGACGGTCTCGCGGCGGGAGAAGCGGGGAGCTGTTTTTT. It codes for CAWSVGRSRGGRSGELFF.

J is TRBJ2-7 and V is TRBV11-2, with TRBD1 matching over 7 bases. CDR1 and CDR2 from the germline V gene are SGHAT and FQNNGV. The CDR3 is made up of 15 amino acids. The J segment lost 2 bases and the V segment lost 5 bases, leaving 9 bases of the junction unmatched. The CDR3 region has the DNA TGTGCCAGCAGCACCGACAGGGTCCGGGCCTACGAGCAGTACTTC. Its protein is CASSTDRVRAYEQYF.

The chain carries TRBV5-6 and TRBJ1-3, with 8 bases fitting TRBD1. The V gene end was trimmed by 4 bases and the J gene end by 0 bases; junction bases not matched to a gene: 6. Germline CDR1 SGHDT, CDR2 YYEEEE. This CDR3 comprises 16 residues. The CDR3 here is CASSGGQVYSGNTIYF. The CDR3, as DNA: TGTGCCAGCAGCGGGGGACAGGTCTACTCTGGAAACACCATATATTTT.

The rearrangement links TRBV10-2 to TRBJ1-6, with 10 nucleotides matching TRBD1. V lost 6 bases and J lost 5; bases outside the gene matches: 4. The CDR3 has 15 residues. Germline V gene data show CDR1 as WSHSY and CDR2 as SAAADI. CDR3 in DNA: TGCGCCAGCAGGGGGGACAGGGGAGATAATTCACCCCTCCACTTT. Its translation: CASRGDRGDNSPLHF.

V is TRBV2 and J is TRBJ1-5; 8 nucleotides match TRBD1. J gave up 3 bases and V 5 bases, and 6 bases lay outside the gene matches. The germline V gene has CDR1 SNHLY and CDR2 FYNNEI. CDR3 length equals 15 residues. The CDR3 is CASSRQGSSNQPQHF. The CDR3, as DNA: TGTGCCAGCAGTCGACAGGGGAGTTCCAATCAGCCCCAGCATTTT.

This clone was observed a single time. The rearrangement links TRBV11-3 to TRBJ2-6, with D perhaps matching TRBD2 (5 bases). Trimming stripped 5 bases from V and 0 bases from J, with 14 bases between. Germline V gene lookup returns CDR1 SGHNT and CDR2 YENEEA. The CDR3 is 17 residues long. CDR3: CASSLAVRFSGANVLTF. CDR3 sequence (DNA): TGTGCCAGCAGCCTAGCCGTACGGTTCTCTGGGGCCAACGTCCTGACTTTC. Based on the CDR3 plus reference TRBV11-3 and TRBJ2-6, the full variable domain is EAGVVQSPRYKIIEKKQPVAFWCNPISGHNTLYWYLQNLGQGPELLIRYENEEAVDDSQLPKDRFSAERLKGVDSTLKIQPAELGDSAVYLCASSLAVRFSGANVLTFGAGSRLTVL.

The rearrangement joins TRBV10-2 to TRBJ2-3; D is ambiguous. The CDR3 contains 13 residues. Germline CDR1 WSHSY, CDR2 SAAADI. V lost 2 bases, J lost 4 bases, and 7 bases lay in between. The CDR3 sequence is CASSEPGPDTQYF. Here the CDR3 DNA reads TGCGCCAGCAGTGAGCCTGGGCCAGATACGCAGTATTTT.

CDR3 in amino acids: CASSHLDSKNEKLFF. In nucleotides, the CDR3 is TGCGCCAGCAGCCACCTGGACAGCAAGAATGAAAAACTGTTTTTT. The chain combines TRBV4-1 with TRBJ1-4; TRBD1 might be the D (6 bases). Per germline, CDR1 MGHRA and CDR2 YSYEKL. The CDR3 spans 15 residues. V lost 3 bases and J lost 5, with 13 bases in between.

In the case of this clone: At one end, the junction sequence differs from germline, possibly due to a read error. V gene TRBV6-5 combines with J gene TRBJ2-5; D unclear. CDR1 is MNHEY and CDR2 is SVGAGI in the germline V gene. The CDR3 has 11 residues. The CDR3 reads CASSLQEAQYF. The CDR3, as DNA: TGTGCCAGCAGTTTACAAGAGGCCCAGTACTTC.

The chain couples TRBV5-6 to TRBJ1-2; D unclear. V was cut by 1 base and J by 7 bases, with 17 bases left in between. The CDR3 consists of 15 residues. Germline CDR1 SGHDT, CDR2 YYEEEE. The CDR3 bases are TGTGCCAGCAGCTTGTGGGCACCGAATTATAGTGGCTACACCTTC. The encoded protein is CASSLWAPNYSGYTF.

V is TRBV9 and J is TRBJ1-2, with 9 bases matching TRBD1. CDR3 length: 15 residues. The germline V gene encodes CDR1 SGDLS and CDR2 YYNGEE. V dropped 2 bases and J dropped 5; count of bases not matched to a gene: 7. For the CDR3, the DNA is TGTGCCAGCAGCGTGGGGACAGGGATAACTTATGGCTACACCTTC. Residues: CASSVGTGITYGYTF.

J is TRBJ1-5 and V is TRBV19; unclear D gene. The CDR3 is 13 amino acids. V lost 5 bases, J lost 2 bases, and 7 bases lay in between. CDR1 LNHDA and CDR2 SQIVND come from the germline V gene (reference sequence). The CDR3: CASSPLGNQPQHF. The CDR3 nucleotides read TGTGCCAGTAGTCCCCTCGGCAATCAGCCCCAGCATTTT. The variable domain in full, with the rest retrieved from reference TRBV19 and TRBJ1-5, is DGGITQSPKYLFRKEGQNVTLSCEQNLNHDAMYWYRQDPGQGLRLIYYSQIVNDFQKGDIAEGYSVSREKKESFPLTVTSAQKNPTAFYLCASSPLGNQPQHFGDGTRLSIL.

The chain links TRBV6-6 to TRBJ1-6; TRBD1 is a possible D gene (6 bases). This CDR3 comprises 16 residues. The germline CDR1 and CDR2 sequences are MNHNY and SVGAGI (reference sequence). V was shortened by 0 bases and J by 5 bases, with 11 bases between the two germline ends. In nucleotides, the CDR3 is TGTGCCAGCAGTTACTCGACGCAGGGGAATAATTCACCCCTCCACTTT. It translates to CASSYSTQGNNSPLHF.

V is TRBV27 and J is TRBJ2-1; D possibly corresponds to TRBD2 (6 bases). Germline CDR1 MNHEY, CDR2 SMNVEV (reference sequence). The ends were cut back, 0 bases at V and 3 bases at J, with 15 bases in the middle. CDR3 length equals 17 residues. CDR3 nucleotides: TGTGCCAGCAGTTTATCGCCACTGGTAGCGGACTACAATGAGCAGTTCTTC. As protein: CASSLSPLVADYNEQFF.

This chain connects TRBV24-1 to TRBJ2-1; TRBD1 agrees at 7 bases. V gave up 6 bases and J gave up 0 bases; unmatched junction bases: 4. CDR1 is KGHDR and CDR2 is SFDVKD in the germline V gene. CDR3 size: 15 residues. In DNA form, the CDR3 reads TGTGCCACCAGTAAGGGACAGCCCTCCTACAATGAGCAGTTCTTC. Translated: CATSKGQPSYNEQFF.

The chain joins TRBV6-5 to TRBJ1-1; 10 bases fit TRBD1. This CDR3 has 14 residues. CDR1 is MNHEY and CDR2 is SVGAGI in the germline V gene. Unmatched junction bases numbered 4, after V lost 6 bases and J lost 3 bases. The CDR3 nucleotides are TGTGCCAGCAGGAGGACAGGGGGAGACACTGAAGCTTTCTTT. This codes for CASRRTGGDTEAFF.

The V call is TRBV7-9, the J call TRBJ2-5; possible D gene TRBD2, 6 bases. This CDR3 is built from 16 residues. Trimming shortened V by 3 bases and J by 4 bases, and 18 bases separated the two germline ends. Germline CDR1 reads SEHNR; CDR2 reads FQNEAQ (reference sequence). The CDR3, as DNA: TGTGCCAGCAGCTTGGGCAGGAGACTAGTGGGAGAGACCCAGTACTTC. Translation: CASSLGRRLVGETQYF.

The J gene is TRBJ2-3, the V gene TRBV4-2; D call uncertain. The germline CDR1 and CDR2 sequences are LGHNA and YNFKEQ. There are 15 residues in the CDR3. The ends were cut back, 4 bases at V and 0 bases at J, with 11 bases in the middle. The CDR3 sequence is CASSPQTLSTDTQYF. CDR3 DNA sequence: TGTGCCAGCAGCCCACAGACACTTAGCACAGATACGCAGTATTTT.

The chain recombines TRBV9 with TRBJ2-1; TRBD2 is a possible D gene (5 bases). V was shortened by 4 bases and J by 5 bases, with 19 bases between the two germline ends. The CDR3 covers 16 residues. Germline assignment: CDR1 SGDLS and CDR2 YYNGEE. DNA of the CDR3: TGTGCCAGCAGCCCCCTCCCGGAGGTCAGTCACAATGAGCAGTTCTTC. Amino acids: CASSPLPEVSHNEQFF.

V gene TRBV6-5 combines with J gene TRBJ2-1; 11 bases are a match to TRBD1. Germline CDR1 reads MNHEY; CDR2 reads SVGAGI. V shed 6 bases, J shed 4 bases, and the junction held 5 bases outside the gene matches. The CDR3 runs 15 residues. The chain's CDR3 is CASRSGTGGYNEQFF. CDR3 coding DNA: TGTGCCAGCAGATCCGGGACAGGGGGGTACAATGAGCAGTTCTTC.

The rearrangement joins TRBV24-1 to TRBJ2-1, with D perhaps matching TRBD2 (7 bases). The CDR3 has 15 residues. V was shortened by 6 bases and J by 5 bases, with 16 bases between the two germline ends. Per the germline V gene, CDR1 is KGHDR and CDR2 is SFDVKD. CDR3 sequence reads: CATSRGAPLNNEQFF. Written as DNA, the CDR3 is TGTGCCACCAGTCGGGGGGCCCCCTTAAACAATGAGCAGTTCTTC.

This rearrangement joins TRBV2 to TRBJ1-2; 9 bases line up with TRBD1. Germline CDR1 SNHLY, CDR2 FYNNEI. This CDR3 is built from 14 residues. J gave up 5 bases and V 9 bases, and 10 bases lay outside the gene matches. The CDR3 bases are TGTGCCAGTCTTAAGAGACAGGGGGTTTATGGCTACACCTTC. Translated: CASLKRQGVYGYTF.